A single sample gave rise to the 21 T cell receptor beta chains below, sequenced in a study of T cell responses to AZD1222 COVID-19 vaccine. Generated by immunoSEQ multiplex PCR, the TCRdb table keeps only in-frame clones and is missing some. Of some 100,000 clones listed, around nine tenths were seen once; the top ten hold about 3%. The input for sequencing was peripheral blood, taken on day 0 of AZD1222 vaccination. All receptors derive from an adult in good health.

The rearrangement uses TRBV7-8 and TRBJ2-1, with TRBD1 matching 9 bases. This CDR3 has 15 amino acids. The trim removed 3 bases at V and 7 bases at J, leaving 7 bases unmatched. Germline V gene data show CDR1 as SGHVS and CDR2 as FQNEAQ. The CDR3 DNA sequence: TGTGCCAGCAGCTTGGGGACAGGGCTTGGAAATGAGCAGTTCTTC. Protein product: CASSLGTGLGNEQFF.

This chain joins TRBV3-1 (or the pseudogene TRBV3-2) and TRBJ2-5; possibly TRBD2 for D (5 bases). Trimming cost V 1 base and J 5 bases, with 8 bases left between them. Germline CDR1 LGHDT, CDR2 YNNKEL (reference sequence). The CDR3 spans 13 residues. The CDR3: CASSQVGEETQYF. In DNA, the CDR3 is TGTGCCAGCAGCCAAGTTGGGGAGGAGACCCAGTACTTC.

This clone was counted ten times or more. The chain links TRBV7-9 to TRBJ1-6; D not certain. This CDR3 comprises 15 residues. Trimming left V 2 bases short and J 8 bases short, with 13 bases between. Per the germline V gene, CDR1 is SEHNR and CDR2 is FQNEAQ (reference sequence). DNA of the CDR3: TGTGCCAGCAGCTTATTGCCCCCCGGGGATTCACCCCTCCACTTT. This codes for CASSLLPPGDSPLHF.

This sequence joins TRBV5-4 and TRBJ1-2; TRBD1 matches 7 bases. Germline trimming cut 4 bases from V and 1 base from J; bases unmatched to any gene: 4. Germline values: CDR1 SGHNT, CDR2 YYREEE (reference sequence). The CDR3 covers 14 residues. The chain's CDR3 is CASSARQGNYGYTF. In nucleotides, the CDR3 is TGTGCCAGCAGCGCCCGACAGGGTAACTATGGCTACACCTTC. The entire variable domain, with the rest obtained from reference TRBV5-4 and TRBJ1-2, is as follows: ETGVTQSPTHLIKTRGQQVTLRCSSQSGHNTVSWYQQALGQGPQFIFQYYREEENGRGNFPPRFSGLQFPNYSSELNVNALELDDSALYLCASSARQGNYGYTFGSGTRLTVV.

CDR3: CASSQDSAMNTGELFF. CDR3 DNA sequence: TGCGCCAGCAGCCAAGATAGTGCCATGAACACCGGGGAGCTGTTTTTT. The J gene is TRBJ2-2, the V gene TRBV4-3; D not resolved. The CDR3 is made up of 16 amino acids. CDR1 LGHNA and CDR2 YSLEER come from the germline V gene. Trimming cost V 0 bases and J 1 base, with 9 bases left between them.

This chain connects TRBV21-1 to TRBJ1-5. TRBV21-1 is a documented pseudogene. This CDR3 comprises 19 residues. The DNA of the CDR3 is TGTGCCAGCATGACGAAATGGGGTCCTGAAGGCGCAGGATATCAGCCCCAGCATTTT. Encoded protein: CASMTKWGPEGAGYQPQHF.

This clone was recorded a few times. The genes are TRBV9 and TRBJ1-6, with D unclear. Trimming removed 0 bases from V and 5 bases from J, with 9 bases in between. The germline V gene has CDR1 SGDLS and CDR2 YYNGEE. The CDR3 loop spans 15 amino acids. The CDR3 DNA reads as TGTGCCAGCAGCGTAGGGGCCCGCCATAATTCACCCCTCCACTTT. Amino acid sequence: CASSVGARHNSPLHF. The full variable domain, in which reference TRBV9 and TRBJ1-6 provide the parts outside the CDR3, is DSGVTQTPKHLITATGQRVTLRCSPRSGDLSVYWYQQSLDQGLQFLIQYYNGEERAKGNILERFSAQQFPDLHSELNLSSLELGDSALYFCASSVGARHNSPLHFGNGTRLTVT.

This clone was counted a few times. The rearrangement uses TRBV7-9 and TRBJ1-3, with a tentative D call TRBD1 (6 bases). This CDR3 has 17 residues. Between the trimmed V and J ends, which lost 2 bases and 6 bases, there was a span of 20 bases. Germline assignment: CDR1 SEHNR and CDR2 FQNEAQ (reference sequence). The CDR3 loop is CASSLRWREGHQNTIYF. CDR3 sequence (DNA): TGTGCCAGCAGCTTACGATGGCGTGAGGGACACCAAAACACCATATATTTT.

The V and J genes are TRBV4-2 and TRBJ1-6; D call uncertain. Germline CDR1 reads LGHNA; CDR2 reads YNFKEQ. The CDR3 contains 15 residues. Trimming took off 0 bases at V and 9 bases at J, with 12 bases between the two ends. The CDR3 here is CASSQDGQTSSPLHF. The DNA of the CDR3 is TGTGCCAGCAGCCAAGATGGCCAGACTTCTTCACCCCTCCACTTT.

This chain's CDR3 is CASSPPGSRGAFF. CDR3 DNA sequence: TGCGCCAGCAGCCCTCCGGGGTCCAGGGGAGCTTTCTTT. The chain carries TRBV4-1 and TRBJ1-1, with a tentative D call TRBD1 (6 bases). Per germline, CDR1 MGHRA and CDR2 YSYEKL. Trimming cost V 4 bases and J 10 bases, with 16 bases left between them. The CDR3 spans 13 residues.

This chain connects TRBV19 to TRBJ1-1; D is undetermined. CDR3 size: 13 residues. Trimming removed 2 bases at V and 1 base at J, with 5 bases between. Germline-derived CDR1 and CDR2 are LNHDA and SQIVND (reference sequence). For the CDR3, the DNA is TGTGCCAGTAGTATACAATCGAACACTGAAGCTTTCTTT. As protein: CASSIQSNTEAFF.

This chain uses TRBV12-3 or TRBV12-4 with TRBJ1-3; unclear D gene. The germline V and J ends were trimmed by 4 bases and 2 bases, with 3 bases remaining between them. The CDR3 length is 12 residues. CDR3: CASSSAGNTIYF. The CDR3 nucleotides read TGTGCCAGCAGTTCCGCTGGAAACACCATATATTTT.

This CDR3 reads CASLIGAFF. CDR3 sequence (DNA): TGTGCCAGCTTGATAGGGGCTTTCTTT. The gene calls are TRBV2 and TRBJ1-1; no clear D. Trimming cost V 8 bases and J 11 bases, with 9 bases left between them. Germline CDR1 and CDR2: SNHLY and FYNNEI. The CDR3 is 9 amino acids.

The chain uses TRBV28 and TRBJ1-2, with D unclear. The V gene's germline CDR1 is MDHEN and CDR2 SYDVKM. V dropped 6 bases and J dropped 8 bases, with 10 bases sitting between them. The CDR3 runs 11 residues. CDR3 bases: TGTGCCAGCAGACATATCCGGGGCTACACCTTC. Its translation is CASRHIRGYTF.

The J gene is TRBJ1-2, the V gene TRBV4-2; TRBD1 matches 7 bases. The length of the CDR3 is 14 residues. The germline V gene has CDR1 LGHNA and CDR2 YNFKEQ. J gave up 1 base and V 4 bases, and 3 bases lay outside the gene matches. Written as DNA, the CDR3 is TGTGCCAGCAGCCGACAGGGAATTAACTATGGCTACACCTTC. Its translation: CASSRQGINYGYTF.

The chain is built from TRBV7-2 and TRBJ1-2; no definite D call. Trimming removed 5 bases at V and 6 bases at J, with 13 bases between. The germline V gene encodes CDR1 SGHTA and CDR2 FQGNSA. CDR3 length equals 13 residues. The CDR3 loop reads CASSLLPRDGYTF. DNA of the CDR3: TGTGCCAGCAGCCTCCTCCCAAGGGATGGCTACACCTTC.

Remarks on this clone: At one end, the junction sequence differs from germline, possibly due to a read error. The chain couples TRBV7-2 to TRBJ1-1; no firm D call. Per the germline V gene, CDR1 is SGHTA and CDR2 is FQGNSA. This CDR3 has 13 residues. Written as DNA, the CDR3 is TGTGCCAGCAGCCTAGCCATGAACACTGAAGCTTTCTTT. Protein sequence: CASSLAMNTEAFF.

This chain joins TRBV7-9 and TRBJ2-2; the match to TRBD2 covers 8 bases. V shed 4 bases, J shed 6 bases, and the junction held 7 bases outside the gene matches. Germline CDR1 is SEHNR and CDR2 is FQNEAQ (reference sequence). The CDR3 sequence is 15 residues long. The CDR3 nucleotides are TGTGCCAGCAGCTCGCAAGCGGGGGAAGCCGGGGAGCTGTTTTTT. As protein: CASSSQAGEAGELFF.

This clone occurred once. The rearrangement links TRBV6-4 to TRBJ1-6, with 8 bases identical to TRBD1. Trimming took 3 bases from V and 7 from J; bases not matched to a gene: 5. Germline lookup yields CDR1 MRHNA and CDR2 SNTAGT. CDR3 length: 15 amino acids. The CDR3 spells CASSEQGADNSPLHF. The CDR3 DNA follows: TGTGCCAGCAGTGAGCAGGGGGCCGACAATTCACCCCTCCACTTT.

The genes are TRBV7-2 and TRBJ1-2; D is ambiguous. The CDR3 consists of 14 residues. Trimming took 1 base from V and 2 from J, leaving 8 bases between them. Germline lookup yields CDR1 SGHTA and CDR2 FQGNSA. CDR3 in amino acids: CASSLDPQNYGYTF. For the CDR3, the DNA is TGTGCCAGCAGCTTAGACCCACAAAACTATGGCTACACCTTC.

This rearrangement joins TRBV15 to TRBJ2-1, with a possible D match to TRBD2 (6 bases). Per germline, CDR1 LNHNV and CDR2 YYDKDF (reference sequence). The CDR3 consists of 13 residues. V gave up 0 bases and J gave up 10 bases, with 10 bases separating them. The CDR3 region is CATSRDGGYEQFF. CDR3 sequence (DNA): TGTGCCACCAGCAGAGATGGAGGGTACGAGCAGTTCTTC.